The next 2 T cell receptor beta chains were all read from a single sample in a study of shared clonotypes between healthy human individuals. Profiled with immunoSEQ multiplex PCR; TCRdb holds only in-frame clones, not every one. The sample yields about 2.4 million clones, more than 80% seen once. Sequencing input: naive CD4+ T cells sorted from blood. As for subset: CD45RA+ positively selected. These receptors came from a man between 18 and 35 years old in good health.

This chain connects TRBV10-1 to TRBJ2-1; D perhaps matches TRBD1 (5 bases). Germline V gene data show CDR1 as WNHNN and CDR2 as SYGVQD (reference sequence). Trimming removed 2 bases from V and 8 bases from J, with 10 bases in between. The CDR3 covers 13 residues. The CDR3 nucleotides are TGCGCCAGCAGTGAGGAATCAGGGCATGAGCAGTTCTTC. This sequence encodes CASSEESGHEQFF.

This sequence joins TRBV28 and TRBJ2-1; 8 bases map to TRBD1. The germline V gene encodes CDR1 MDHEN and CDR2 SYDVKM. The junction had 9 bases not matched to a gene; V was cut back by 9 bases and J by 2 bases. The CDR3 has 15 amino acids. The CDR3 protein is CASRRGTGAYNEQFF. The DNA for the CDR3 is TGTGCCAGTAGGAGGGGGACAGGCGCCTACAATGAGCAGTTCTTC.